The 32 T cell receptor beta chains given below trace back to one sample, sequenced in a study of shared clonotypes between healthy human individuals. Here immunoSEQ multiplex PCR was the method, and the copy in TCRdb shows in-frame clones only, minus some. In the table there are 2 million to 2.5 million clones, 85% to 95% of which are singletons. The sequenced material came from naive CD4+ T cells from PBMCs. Subset specified: CD45RA+ positively selected. The receptors come from a man between 18 and 29 years old in good health. Some clones in this sample may be carry-over from other donors' samples.

The gene calls are TRBV29-1 and TRBJ2-7, with unresolved D. Trimming cost V 6 bases and J 6 bases, with 9 bases left between them. Germline CDR1 and CDR2: SQVTM and ANQGSEA. CDR3 length equals 10 residues. The CDR3 region is CSVEVGEQYF. CDR3 DNA: TGCAGCGTAGAGGTTGGCGAGCAGTACTTC.

This clone showed up just a few times. The chain links TRBV6-5 to TRBJ1-1; the match to TRBD1 covers 10 bases. Per germline, CDR1 MNHEY and CDR2 SVGAGI. Germline trimming cut 6 bases from V and 11 bases from J; bases unmatched to any gene: 9. This CDR3 contains 13 residues. In DNA, the CDR3 is TGTGCCAGCAGCGGACAGGGGGTCGATATTGCTTTCTTT. It specifies CASSGQGVDIAFF.

The gene calls are TRBV7-8 and TRBJ2-4; 8 nucleotides agree with TRBD2. CDR1 is SGHVS, CDR2 FQNEAQ, per germline. V dropped 1 base and J dropped 3; count of bases not matched to a gene: 2. The CDR3 has 15 amino acids. The CDR3 DNA reads as TGTGCCAGCAGCTTAGTAGGGACTAGCAAAAACATTCAGTACTTC. This gives the protein CASSLVGTSKNIQYF.

This clone has a single count. The rearrangement links TRBV5-8 to TRBJ2-1; TRBD2 aligns across 9 bases. J was trimmed by 7 bases and V by 0 bases; bases with no gene match: 8. The germline V gene encodes CDR1 SGHTS and CDR2 YDEGEE. The length of the CDR3 is 16 residues. CDR3 nucleotides: TGTGCCAGCAGCTTGGCCGGGCTAGCGGGACTTAATGAGCAGTTCTTC. It is translated as CASSLAGLAGLNEQFF.

This clone has only a few counts. J is TRBJ1-1 and V is TRBV6-6, with a tentative D call TRBD1 (5 bases). Trimming took 8 bases from V and 0 from J, leaving 13 bases between them. The CDR3 has 14 residues. Germline V gives CDR1 MNHNY, CDR2 SVGAGI (reference sequence). The CDR3: CASVRVPMNTEAFF. In DNA form, the CDR3 reads TGTGCCAGCGTCAGGGTGCCCATGAACACTGAAGCTTTCTTT.

This chain uses TRBV11-2 with TRBJ2-7; 7 bases match TRBD1. V lost 6 bases and J lost 6; bases outside the gene matches: 11. The CDR3 spans 14 residues. Germline CDR1 reads SGHAT; CDR2 reads FQNNGV. The CDR3 loop is CASSLRQGGGEQYF. The DNA for the CDR3 is TGTGCCAGCAGTTTACGACAGGGTGGGGGCGAGCAGTACTTC.

This sequence joins TRBV7-8 and TRBJ1-5, with 10 bases identical to TRBD1. The J segment lost 7 bases and the V segment lost 5 bases, leaving 11 bases of the junction unmatched. This CDR3 has 16 amino acids. Per the germline V gene, CDR1 is SGHVS and CDR2 is FQNEAQ. CDR3 sequence (DNA): TGTGCCAGCAGCGTTATTGAGACAGGGGGCTTCCAGCCCCAGCATTTT. Its translation: CASSVIETGGFQPQHF.

The J gene is TRBJ1-4, the V gene TRBV28; D possibly corresponds to TRBD1 (6 bases). CDR3 size: 13 residues. Looked up from germline, CDR1 is MDHEN and CDR2 is SYDVKM. Trimming shortened V by 6 bases and J by 5 bases, and 10 bases separated the two germline ends. CDR3 region: CASSTGSNEKLFF. In DNA form, the CDR3 reads TGTGCCAGCAGCACAGGGTCCAATGAAAAACTGTTTTTT.

About this clone itself: The junction differs from germline at one of its ends, possibly a read error. The chain joins TRBV7-9 to TRBJ2-7, with D unclear. The CDR3 extends over 11 amino acids. Germline V gene data show CDR1 as SEHNR and CDR2 as FQNEAQ (reference sequence). CDR3 in DNA: TGTGCCAGCAGCTTACTGCTCGCCATGAACTTC. This sequence encodes CASSLLLAMNF.

The chain recombines TRBV7-3 with TRBJ2-7, with TRBD2 matching 8 bases. The CDR3 sequence is 15 residues long. The J segment lost 2 bases and the V segment lost 2 bases, leaving 5 bases of the junction unmatched. Per germline, CDR1 SGHTA and CDR2 FQGTGA. CDR3 nucleotides: TGTGCCAGCAGCTTACAGCGGGGGACAACCTACGAGCAGTACTTC. Translated: CASSLQRGTTYEQYF.

The chain joins TRBV4-3 to TRBJ2-3; D is ambiguous. The germline CDR1 and CDR2 sequences are LGHNA and YSLEER. V lost 5 bases and J lost 1, with 7 bases in between. The length of the CDR3 is 13 residues. CDR3 in DNA: TGCGCCAGCAGCGAGCAGCGCACAGATACGCAGTATTTT. Protein sequence: CASSEQRTDTQYF.

V is TRBV11-2 and J is TRBJ2-1, with TRBD2 matching 8 bases. From germline, CDR1 is SGHAT and CDR2 FQNNGV. This CDR3 has 15 residues. V lost 4 bases to trimming and J lost 6 bases; unmatched junction nucleotides: 8. The CDR3 DNA is TGTGCCAGCAGCTCTAGAGCGGGAGTGGGCAATGAGCAGTTCTTC. This sequence encodes CASSSRAGVGNEQFF.

The chain is built from TRBV6-5 and TRBJ2-7; 9 bases map to TRBD2. The V and J ends lost 6 bases and 4 bases, in that order; junction bases with no gene match: 4. The CDR3 is 13 amino acids. Germline values: CDR1 MNHEY, CDR2 SVGAGI. The CDR3 protein is CASSRLADYEQYF. The CDR3 DNA reads as TGTGCCAGCAGCCGACTAGCGGATTACGAGCAGTACTTC.

This clone was observed a single time. The chain combines TRBV5-4 with TRBJ1-2, with D maybe TRBD1 (6 bases). Deletions cut 4 bases from V and 6 bases from J, with 19 bases between. Germline V gene lookup returns CDR1 SGHNT and CDR2 YYREEE (reference sequence). The CDR3 is made up of 15 amino acids. In nucleotides, the CDR3 is TGTGCCAGCAGCCAGGGGCCCGAGGTATGGGATGGCTACACCTTC. The encoded protein is CASSQGPEVWDGYTF.

This sequence joins TRBV19 and TRBJ2-5, with D tentatively TRBD2 (7 bases). Trimming left V 5 bases short and J 4 bases short, with 17 bases between. Germline lookup yields CDR1 LNHDA and CDR2 SQIVND (reference sequence). The CDR3 runs to 15 residues. DNA of the CDR3: TGTGCCAGTAGTGTGGTTTCGGGGGGCGCAGAGACCCAGTACTTC. Protein: CASSVVSGGAETQYF.

This clone appeared a single time. The chain joins TRBV5-4 to TRBJ2-4; D is perhaps TRBD2 (5 bases). From germline, CDR1 is SGHNT and CDR2 YYREEE (reference sequence). The CDR3 is made up of 16 amino acids. V was pared by 4 bases and J by 1 base, with 15 bases between. The CDR3 sequence is CASSAGLTEAKNIQYF. CDR3 nucleotide sequence: TGTGCCAGCAGCGCGGGCCTAACGGAGGCCAAAAACATTCAGTACTTC. The entire variable domain, with the rest obtained from reference TRBV5-4 and TRBJ2-4, is as follows: ETGVTQSPTHLIKTRGQQVTLRCSSQSGHNTVSWYQQALGQGPQFIFQYYREEENGRGNFPPRFSGLQFPNYSSELNVNALELDDSALYLCASSAGLTEAKNIQYFGAGTRLSVL.

This chain connects TRBV10-3 to TRBJ1-1; a possible D gene is TRBD1 (6 bases). CDR1 is ENHRY and CDR2 is SYGVKD in the germline V gene. The CDR3 contains 14 residues. The V end lost 1 base, the J end lost 6 bases, and 12 bases lay between the germline ends. CDR3 in amino acids: CAISEYPGVAEAFF. CDR3 DNA: TGTGCCATCAGTGAGTATCCAGGGGTGGCTGAAGCTTTCTTT.

This sequence joins TRBV14 and TRBJ2-7; the match to TRBD1 covers 7 bases. V shed 4 bases, J shed 6 bases, and the junction held 15 bases outside the gene matches. CDR1 and CDR2 from the germline V gene are SGHDN and FVKESK. The CDR3 has 16 amino acids. CDR3 bases: TGTGCCAGCAGCCGAATAATCGGGACAGAAGTCGGCGAGCAGTACTTC. It yields the protein CASSRIIGTEVGEQYF.

The chain couples TRBV2 to TRBJ1-4; TRBD1 matches at 10 bases. The V gene end was trimmed by 3 bases and the J gene end by 0 bases; junction bases not matched to a gene: 1. The CDR3 loop spans 16 amino acids. Per germline, CDR1 SNHLY and CDR2 FYNNEI. The CDR3 here is CASSDGTGATNEKLFF. For the CDR3, the DNA is TGTGCCAGCAGTGACGGGACAGGGGCAACTAATGAAAAACTGTTTTTT.

This clone appeared once. The rearrangement joins TRBV7-9 to TRBJ1-6; D is unresolved. V lost 5 bases and J lost 7, with 12 bases in between. The CDR3 has 14 residues. CDR1 and CDR2 from the germline V gene are SEHNR and FQNEAQ (reference sequence). The CDR3 bases are TGTGCCAGCAGCCTTAATCACAGAAATTCACCCCTCCACTTT. Translation gives CASSLNHRNSPLHF.

V gene TRBV9 combines with J gene TRBJ1-1, with D possibly matching TRBD1 (5 bases). The CDR3 sequence is 15 residues long. Trimming pared 0 bases from V and 7 bases from J, leaving 16 bases between. Germline V gene data show CDR1 as SGDLS and CDR2 as YYNGEE. The CDR3 region has the DNA TGTGCCAGCAGCGTAGATGCAGGGCATATTGGTGAAGCTTTCTTT. This sequence encodes CASSVDAGHIGEAFF. Full variable domain (rest looked up from reference TRBV9 and TRBJ1-1): DSGVTQTPKHLITATGQRVTLRCSPRSGDLSVYWYQQSLDQGLQFLIQYYNGEERAKGNILERFSAQQFPDLHSELNLSSLELGDSALYFCASSVDAGHIGEAFFGQGTRLTVV.

The chain carries TRBV5-1 and TRBJ2-1; 8 bases line up with TRBD2. Germline V gives CDR1 SGHRS, CDR2 YFSETQ. The CDR3 consists of 14 residues. V lost 0 bases, J lost 9 bases, and 5 bases stayed unmatched. As DNA, the CDR3 is TGCGCCAGCAGCTTGGCGGGGGGGGCCGTTGAGCAGTTCTTC. It specifies CASSLAGGAVEQFF.

The gene calls are TRBV4-3 and TRBJ2-1; 9 nucleotides agree with TRBD2. CDR3 length: 17 amino acids. The J segment lost 5 bases and the V segment lost 1 base, leaving 9 bases of the junction unmatched. The germline V gene encodes CDR1 LGHNA and CDR2 YSLEER. CDR3 loop: CASSQGYRREGDNEQFF. CDR3 in DNA: TGCGCCAGCAGCCAAGGTTACCGGCGGGAGGGGGACAATGAGCAGTTCTTC.

This sequence joins TRBV14 and TRBJ2-1; TRBD2 agrees at 9 bases. There are 15 residues in the CDR3. Germline lookup yields CDR1 SGHDN and CDR2 FVKESK. Losses at the gene ends were 1 base for V and 9 bases for J; bases not matched to a gene: 7. The CDR3 region has the DNA TGTGCCAGCAGCCAAGGTGGCGGGAGGGCTCGTGAGCAGTTCTTC. Its translation: CASSQGGGRAREQFF. The complete variable domain, with remaining parts taken from reference TRBV14 and TRBJ2-1, reads EAGVTQFPSHSVIEKGQTVTLRCDPISGHDNLYWYRRVMGKEIKFLLHFVKESKQDESGMPNNRFLAERTGGTYSTLKVQPAELEDSGVYFCASSQGGGRAREQFFGPGTRLTVL.

The V gene is TRBV7-9, the J gene TRBJ2-7; 10 bases are shared with TRBD1. Near its end, the DNA agrees better with TRBJ2-5, so the J call may be wrong. This CDR3 contains 16 residues. The germline gives CDR1 SEHNR, CDR2 FQNEAQ (reference sequence). The CDR3 coding sequence is TGTGCCAGCAGATCTGGACAGGGGGTACAAGCGGGGACCCAGTACTTC. As protein: CASRSGQGVQAGTQYF.

Comments on this clone: Other DNA sequences of this sample code for an identical CDR3. This chain joins TRBV12-5 and TRBJ2-1, with TRBD2 matching 8 bases. The V segment lost 5 bases and the J segment 1 base; nucleotides outside the gene matches: 1. CDR1 and CDR2 from the germline V gene are LGHNT and FRNRAP. The CDR3 extends over 14 amino acids. The CDR3 region has the DNA TGTGCTAGTGGTCTAGCGGGTTCCTACAATGAGCAGTTCTTC. Translation gives CASGLAGSYNEQFF.

The genes are TRBV11-2 and TRBJ2-3; the D gene is possibly TRBD2 (6 bases). The CDR3 spans 17 residues. The ends were cut back, 3 bases at V and 2 bases at J, with 18 bases in the middle. Germline V lookup: CDR1 SGHAT, CDR2 FQNNGV. The CDR3 loop reads CASSLPITGEITDTQYF. In nucleotides, the CDR3 is TGTGCCAGCAGCTTGCCGATCACGGGAGAGATCACAGATACGCAGTATTTT.

CDR3 protein: CASSSPQRADTQYF. The CDR3 nucleotides read TGTGCCAGCAGTTCCCCCCAAAGGGCAGATACGCAGTATTTT. The J gene is TRBJ2-3, the V gene TRBV28; D is unclear. This CDR3 is 14 amino acids long. V was cut by 4 bases and J by 4 bases, with 12 bases left in between. Looked up from germline, CDR1 is MDHEN and CDR2 is SYDVKM.

The chain recombines TRBV5-1 with TRBJ2-3; D unclear. There are 19 residues in the CDR3. The ends were cut back, 0 bases at V and 0 bases at J, with 20 bases in the middle. CDR1 SGHRS and CDR2 YFSETQ come from the germline V gene. CDR3 in amino acids: CASSLDPPYGGTSTDTQYF. Here the CDR3 DNA reads TGCGCCAGCAGCTTGGACCCCCCCTACGGCGGCACTAGCACAGATACGCAGTATTTT.

Comments on this clone: This same CDR3 is encoded by further DNA sequences in the sample. This chain uses TRBV11-2 with TRBJ2-2, with unresolved D. CDR3 size: 13 residues. The V and J ends lost 5 bases and 5 bases respectively, with 9 bases between them. Germline V CDR1 and CDR2: SGHAT, FQNNGV. CDR3 bases: TGTGCCAGCAGCCGCCAAGGAACCGGGGAGCTGTTTTTT. Residues: CASSRQGTGELFF.

This clone was counted once. This sequence joins TRBV29-1 and TRBJ1-2; no clear D. The germline V gene has CDR1 SQVTM and CDR2 ANQGSEA. The CDR3 sequence is 13 residues long. V was cut by 7 bases and J by 2 bases, with 14 bases left in between. CDR3 amino acids: CSATRTGNYGYTF. In DNA, the CDR3 is TGCAGCGCCACGCGGACGGGAAACTATGGCTACACCTTC.

V and J are TRBV5-1 and TRBJ2-3; D is possibly TRBD1 or TRBD2 (5 bases each). Germline V lookup: CDR1 SGHRS, CDR2 YFSETQ. The germline V and J ends were trimmed by 4 bases and 8 bases, with 17 bases remaining between them. The CDR3 totals 14 residues. CDR3 nucleotide sequence: TGCGCCAGCAGCCCCGGGGCCTCCCCGGGTACGCAGTATTTT. Its protein product is CASSPGASPGTQYF.